The clone carrying this T cell receptor beta chain came up once. The RNA, roughly 0.45 to 1 ug, was put through reverse transcription using random hexamers. Using its own MiXCR run on the immunoSEQ multiplex PCR reads, TCRdb lists one record per CDR3 protein. The top ten clones hold 0.14% to 0.15% of a sample with about 150,000 distinct CDR3 sequences, roughly 96% of them seen once. The data belong to a study of CD8 T cells in Susac syndrome. V lost 5 bases and J 5 bases, leaving 12 bases between the germline ends. Germline V gene lookup returns CDR1 SQVTM and CDR2 ANQGSEA. This CDR3 has 12 amino acids.

The chain has TRBV29-1 and TRBJ1-1; no firm D call. The source material was CD8+ T cells from PBMCs. The TCR comes from a human donor with multiple sclerosis. The CDR3 DNA reads TGCAGCGTTCGGGAGACCGGGACTGAAGCTTTCTTT. This gives the protein CSVRETGTEAFF. Looking up the rest from reference TRBV29-1 and TRBJ1-1 gives the full variable domain: SAVISQKPSRDICQRGTSLTIQCQVDSQVTMMFWYRQQPGQSLTLIATANQGSEATYESGFVIDKFPISRPNLTFSTLTVSNMSPEDSSIYLCSVRETGTEAFFGQGTRLTVV.